This entry concerns a single TCR beta chain. Its antigen is not known. This CDR3 comprises 15 residues. V shed 0 bases and J shed 0 bases, with 8 bases lying between them. Germline V lookup: CDR1 SGHTA, CDR2 FQGNSA. The sample belongs to a study of STAT5B mutations in CD4+ large granular lymphocyte leukemia. Study as a whole: Among healthy controls, a particular HLA allele went with more CDR3 'QG' motifs. Whole-study results and caveats: CD4-sorted patient repertoires seemed more clonal than healthy CD4+ repertoires. Main leukemic clonotypes were patient-specific, but about 26% appeared at low frequency elsewhere.

In the authors' workflow: Lowest detectable productive clonotype frequency was 2.59 x 10-5. The table came from immunoSEQ multiplex PCR; TCRdb's copy has only in-frame clones and leaves some out. For V, J and clone size, that table is used; D and trimming come from the DNA. Among 20,000 or so clones, 84% were seen once, and the ten largest hold about 13%. The chain joins TRBV7-2 to TRBJ1-2, with D tentatively TRBD1 (5 bases). Sequenced: CD4+ T cells from blood buffy coats. The clonotype was recovered from a human donor in good health. The CDR3 nucleotides are TGTGCCAGCAGCTTAGCCGGGGCCTCTAACTATGGCTACACCTTC. Its protein is CASSLAGASNYGYTF.